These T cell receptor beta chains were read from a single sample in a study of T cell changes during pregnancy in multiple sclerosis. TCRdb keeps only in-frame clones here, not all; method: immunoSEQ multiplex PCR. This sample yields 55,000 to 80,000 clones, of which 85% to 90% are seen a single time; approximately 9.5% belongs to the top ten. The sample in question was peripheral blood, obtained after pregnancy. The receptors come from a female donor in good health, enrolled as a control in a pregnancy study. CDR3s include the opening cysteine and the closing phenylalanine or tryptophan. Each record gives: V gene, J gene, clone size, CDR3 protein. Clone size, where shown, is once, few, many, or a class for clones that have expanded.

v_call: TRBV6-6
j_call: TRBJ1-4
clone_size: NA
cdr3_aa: CASVRGLDEKLFF

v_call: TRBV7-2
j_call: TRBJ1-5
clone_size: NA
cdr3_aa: CASSSGQLGQPQHF

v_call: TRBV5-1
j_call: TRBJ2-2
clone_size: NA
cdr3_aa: CASSLGQGNTGELFF

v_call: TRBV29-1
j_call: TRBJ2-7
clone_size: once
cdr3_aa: CSVVGRTSYEQYF

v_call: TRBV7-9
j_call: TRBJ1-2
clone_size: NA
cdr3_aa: CASSLGAGLYGYTF

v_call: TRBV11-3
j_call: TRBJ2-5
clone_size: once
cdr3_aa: CASSPATYQETQYF

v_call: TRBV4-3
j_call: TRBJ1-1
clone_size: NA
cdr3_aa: CASSQDSGIEAFF

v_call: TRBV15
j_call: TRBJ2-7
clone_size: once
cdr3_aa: CATSRAGEGAYEQYF

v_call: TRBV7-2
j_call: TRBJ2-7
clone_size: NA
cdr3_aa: CASSRDSPLGEQYF

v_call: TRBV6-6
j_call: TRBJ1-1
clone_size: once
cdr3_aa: CASSYGSEAFF

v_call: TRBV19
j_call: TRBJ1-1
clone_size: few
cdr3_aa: CASSQGGVFTEAFF

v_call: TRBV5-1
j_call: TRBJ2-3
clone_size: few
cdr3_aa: CASSWKSTSGTDTQYF

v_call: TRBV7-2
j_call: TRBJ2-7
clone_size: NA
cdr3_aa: CASSLDFSEQYF

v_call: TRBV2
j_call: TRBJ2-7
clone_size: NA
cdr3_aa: CASRLDRGPSYEQYF

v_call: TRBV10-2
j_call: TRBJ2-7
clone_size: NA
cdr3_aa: CASEDSRRSSYEQYF

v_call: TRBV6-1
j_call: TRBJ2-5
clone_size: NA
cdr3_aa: CASSGGTGEWETQYF

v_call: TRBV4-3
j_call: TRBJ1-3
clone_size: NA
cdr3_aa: CASSHEGGTGNTIYF

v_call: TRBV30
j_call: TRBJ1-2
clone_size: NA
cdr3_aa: CAWGRTRYTF

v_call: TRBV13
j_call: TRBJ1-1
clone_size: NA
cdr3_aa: CARYGAEAFF

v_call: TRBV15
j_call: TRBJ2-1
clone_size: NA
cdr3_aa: CATRGRGSYNEQFF

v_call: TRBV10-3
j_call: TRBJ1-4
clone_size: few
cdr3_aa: CAISAPHRGILEKLFF

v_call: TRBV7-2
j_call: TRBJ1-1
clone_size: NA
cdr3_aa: CASSSQGSASEAFF

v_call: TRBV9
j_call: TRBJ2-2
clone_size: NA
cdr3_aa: CASSGTGKSTGELFF

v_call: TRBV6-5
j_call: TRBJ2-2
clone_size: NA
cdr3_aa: CASSKTGNTGELFF

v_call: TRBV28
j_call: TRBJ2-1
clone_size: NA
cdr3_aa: CASSLQGSSYNEQFF

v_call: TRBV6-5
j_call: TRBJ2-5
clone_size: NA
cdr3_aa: CASSTRTEETQYF

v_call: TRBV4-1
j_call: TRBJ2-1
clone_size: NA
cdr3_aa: CASSLFSGPSSYNEQFF

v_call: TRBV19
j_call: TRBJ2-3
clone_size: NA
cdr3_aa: CASRTNSRRTDTQYF

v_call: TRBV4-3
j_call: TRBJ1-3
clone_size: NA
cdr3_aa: CASSTHRATGNTIYF

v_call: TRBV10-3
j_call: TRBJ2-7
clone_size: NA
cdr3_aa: CASSDRASSYEQYF

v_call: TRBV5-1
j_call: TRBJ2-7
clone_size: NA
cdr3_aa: CASSQQGAPGEQYF

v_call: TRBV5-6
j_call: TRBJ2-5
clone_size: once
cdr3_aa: CASTLVTSGKETQYF

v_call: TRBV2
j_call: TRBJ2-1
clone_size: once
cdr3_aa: CASNAPVGGPSYNEQFF

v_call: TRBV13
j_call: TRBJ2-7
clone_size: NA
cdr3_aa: CASSLAGTGSYEQYF

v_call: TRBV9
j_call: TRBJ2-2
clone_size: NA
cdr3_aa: CASSSLGGRGATGELFF

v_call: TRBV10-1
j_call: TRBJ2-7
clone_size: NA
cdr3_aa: CASSESLYEQYF

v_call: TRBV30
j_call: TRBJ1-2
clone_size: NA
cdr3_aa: CAWGGDRAGYGYTF

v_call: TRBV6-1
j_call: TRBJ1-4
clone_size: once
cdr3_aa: CASSEQAGINEKLFF

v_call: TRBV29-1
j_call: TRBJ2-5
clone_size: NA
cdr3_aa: CSVVTQGYQETQYF

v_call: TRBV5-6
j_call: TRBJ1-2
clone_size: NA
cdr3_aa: CASSNWDRTNYGYTF

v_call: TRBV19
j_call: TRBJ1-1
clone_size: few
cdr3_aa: CASSVSTGGLVAFF

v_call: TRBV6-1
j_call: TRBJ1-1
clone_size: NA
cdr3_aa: CASSQGARRTEAFF

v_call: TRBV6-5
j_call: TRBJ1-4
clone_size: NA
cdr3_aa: CASRQGYEKLFF

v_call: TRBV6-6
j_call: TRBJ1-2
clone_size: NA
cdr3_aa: CASSYWAGQENYGYTF

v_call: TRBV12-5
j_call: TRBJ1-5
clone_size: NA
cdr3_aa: CASGLSSGTGDQPQHF

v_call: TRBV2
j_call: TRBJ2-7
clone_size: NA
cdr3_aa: CASSAYEQYF

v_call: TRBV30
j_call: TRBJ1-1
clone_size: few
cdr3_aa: CAWRYRGGNTEAFF

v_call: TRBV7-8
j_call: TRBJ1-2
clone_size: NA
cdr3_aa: CASSLAPGVSNYGYTF

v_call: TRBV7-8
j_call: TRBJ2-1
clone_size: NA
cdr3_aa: CASSLRERGEQFF

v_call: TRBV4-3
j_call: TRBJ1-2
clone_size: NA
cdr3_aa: CASSHTTGTPWDGYTF

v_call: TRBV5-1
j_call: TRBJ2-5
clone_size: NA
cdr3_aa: CASSLAGGRETQYF

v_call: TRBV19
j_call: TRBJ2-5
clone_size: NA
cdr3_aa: CASSMGGGIETQYF

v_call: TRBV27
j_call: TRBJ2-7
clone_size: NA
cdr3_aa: CASSSLAGVQVYEQYF

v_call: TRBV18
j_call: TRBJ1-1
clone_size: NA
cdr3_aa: CASSRQGARSFF

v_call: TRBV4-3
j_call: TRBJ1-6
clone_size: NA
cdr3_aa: CASSPSGQYSPLHF

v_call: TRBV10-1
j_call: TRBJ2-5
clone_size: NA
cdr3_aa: CASSKTSGGEETQYF